The entry that follows covers one T cell receptor beta chain sequence. In the original analysis: Amplification of reference gene primers was used by the study to estimate nucleated cell counts. The data were produced by immunoSEQ multiplex PCR, yet TCRdb's version contains in-frame clones alone and is incomplete. D and trimming come from the DNA, and the V and J calls and clone size come from that table. This repertoire shows 200,000 to 250,000 clones, roughly 85% found once; its top ten account for about 3.6%. Germline trimming cut 0 bases from V and 7 bases from J; bases unmatched to any gene: 2. The CDR3 runs 15 residues. Per germline, CDR1 SGHNT and CDR2 YENEEA. This record belongs to a study of blood T cell repertoires in COVID-19. Study overall: Sites in the United States, Italy and Spain provided acute and convalescent COVID-19 samples. PBMCs, B-cell-depleted T cells, or T cells provided the cDNA or gDNA that made up the material.

The receptor's source is a woman of 80 years or more with acute or convalescent COVID-19. The chain recombines TRBV11-3 with TRBJ2-4, with TRBD1 identical over 11 bases. The sequencing input was peripheral blood. CDR3 coding DNA: TGTGCCAGCAGCTTAGAAGGGACAGGGGGGAACATTCAGTACTTC. This encodes CASSLEGTGGNIQYF.